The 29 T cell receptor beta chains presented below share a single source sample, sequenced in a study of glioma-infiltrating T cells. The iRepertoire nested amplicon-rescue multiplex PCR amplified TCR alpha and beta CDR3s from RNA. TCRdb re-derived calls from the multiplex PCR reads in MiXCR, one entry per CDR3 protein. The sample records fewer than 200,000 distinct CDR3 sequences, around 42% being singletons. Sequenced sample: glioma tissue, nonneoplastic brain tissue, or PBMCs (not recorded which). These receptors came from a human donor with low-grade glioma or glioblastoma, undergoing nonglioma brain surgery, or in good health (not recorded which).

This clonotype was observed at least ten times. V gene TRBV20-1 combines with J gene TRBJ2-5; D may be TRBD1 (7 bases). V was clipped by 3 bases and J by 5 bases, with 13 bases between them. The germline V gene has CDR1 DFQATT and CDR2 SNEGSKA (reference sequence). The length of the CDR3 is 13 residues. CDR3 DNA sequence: TGCAGTGCTAGCCAGGGGGAGGTGGAGACCCAGTACTTC. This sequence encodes CSASQGEVETQYF.

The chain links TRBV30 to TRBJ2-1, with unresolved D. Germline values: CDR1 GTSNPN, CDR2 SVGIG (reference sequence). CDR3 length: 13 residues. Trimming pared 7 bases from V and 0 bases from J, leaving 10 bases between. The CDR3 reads CAYIISSYNEQFF. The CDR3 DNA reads TGTGCCTACATAATCAGCTCCTACAATGAGCAGTTCTTC.

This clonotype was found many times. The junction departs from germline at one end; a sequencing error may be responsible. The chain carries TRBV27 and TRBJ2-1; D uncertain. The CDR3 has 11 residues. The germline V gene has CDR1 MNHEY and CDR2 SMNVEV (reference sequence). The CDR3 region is CASSLTRKNSF. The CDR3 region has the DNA TGTGCCAGCAGTTTGACCAGAAAGAATAGCTTC.

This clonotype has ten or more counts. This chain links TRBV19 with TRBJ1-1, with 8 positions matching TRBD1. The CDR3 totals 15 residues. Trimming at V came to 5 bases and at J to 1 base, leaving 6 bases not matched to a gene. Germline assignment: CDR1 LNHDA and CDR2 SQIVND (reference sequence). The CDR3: CASSRRTGRNTEAFF. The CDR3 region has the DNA TGTGCCAGTAGTCGCAGGACAGGGAGGAACACTGAAGCTTTCTTT.

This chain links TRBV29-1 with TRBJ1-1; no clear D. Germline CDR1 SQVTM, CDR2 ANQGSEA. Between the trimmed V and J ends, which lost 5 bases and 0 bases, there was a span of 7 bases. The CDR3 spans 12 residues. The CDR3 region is CSVRAVNTEAFF. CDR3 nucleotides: TGCAGCGTTAGGGCAGTGAACACTGAAGCTTTCTTT.

DNA for the CDR3: TGTGCCAGCAGCTGGACTAGCGGGAGCTCCTACGAGCAGTACTTC. Encoded protein: CASSWTSGSSYEQYF. This rearrangement joins TRBV7-2 to TRBJ2-7; 13 bases match TRBD2. CDR1 SGHTA and CDR2 FQGNSA come from the germline V gene. The CDR3 loop spans 15 amino acids. The ends lost 4 bases at V and 0 bases at J; junction bases unmatched: 0.

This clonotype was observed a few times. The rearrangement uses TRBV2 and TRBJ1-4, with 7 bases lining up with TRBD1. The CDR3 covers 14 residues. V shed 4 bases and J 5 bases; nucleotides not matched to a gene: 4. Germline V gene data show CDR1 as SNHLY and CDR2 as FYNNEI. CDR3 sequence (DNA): TGTGCCAGCAGTGTGCAGGGGGAAAATGAAAAACTGTTTTTT. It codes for CASSVQGENEKLFF. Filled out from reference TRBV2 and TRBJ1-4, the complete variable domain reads EPEVTQTPSHQVTQMGQEVILRCVPISNHLYFYWYRQILGQKVEFLVSFYNNEISEKSEIFDDQFSVERPDGSNFTLKIRSTKLEDSAMYFCASSVQGENEKLFFGSGTQLSVL.

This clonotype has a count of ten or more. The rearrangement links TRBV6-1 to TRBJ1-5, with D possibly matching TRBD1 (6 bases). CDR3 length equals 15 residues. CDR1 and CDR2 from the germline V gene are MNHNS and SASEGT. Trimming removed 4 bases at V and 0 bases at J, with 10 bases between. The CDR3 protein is CASSARQDSNQPQHF. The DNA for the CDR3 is TGTGCCAGCAGTGCGAGACAGGATAGCAATCAGCCCCAGCATTTT.

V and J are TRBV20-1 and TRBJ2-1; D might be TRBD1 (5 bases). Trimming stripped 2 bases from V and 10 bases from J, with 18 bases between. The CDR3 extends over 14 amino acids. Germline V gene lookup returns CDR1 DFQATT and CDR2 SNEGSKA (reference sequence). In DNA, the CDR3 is TGCAGTGCTAGAAAAGGGGAAAGATCCTACGAGCAGTTCTTC. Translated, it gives CSARKGERSYEQFF.

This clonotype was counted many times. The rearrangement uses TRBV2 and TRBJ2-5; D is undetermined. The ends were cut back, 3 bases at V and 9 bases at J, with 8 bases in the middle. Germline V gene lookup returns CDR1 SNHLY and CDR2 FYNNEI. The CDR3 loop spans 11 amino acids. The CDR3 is CASSDQRAQYF. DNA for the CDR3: TGTGCCAGCAGTGATCAACGGGCCCAGTACTTC.

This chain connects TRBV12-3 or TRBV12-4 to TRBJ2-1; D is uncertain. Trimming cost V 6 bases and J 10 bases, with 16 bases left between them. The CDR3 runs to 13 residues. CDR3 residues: CASRTDPLREQFF. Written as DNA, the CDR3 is TGTGCCAGCAGAACCGACCCCCTCCGGGAGCAGTTCTTC.

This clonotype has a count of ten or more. The CDR3 loop is CSVGGDPDTQYF. The DNA of the CDR3 is TGCAGTGTTGGGGGAGATCCGGATACGCAGTATTTT. The genes are TRBV20-1 and TRBJ2-3, with D possibly being TRBD1 or TRBD2 (5 bases each). CDR3 size: 12 residues. Trimming left V 7 bases short and J 6 bases short, with 14 bases between. Germline CDR1 reads DFQATT; CDR2 reads SNEGSKA (reference sequence).

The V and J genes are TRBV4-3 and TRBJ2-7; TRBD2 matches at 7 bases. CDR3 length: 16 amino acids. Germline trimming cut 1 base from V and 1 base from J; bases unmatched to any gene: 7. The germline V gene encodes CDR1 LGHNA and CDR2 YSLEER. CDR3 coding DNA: TGCGCCAGCAGCCAAGTAGTTCGCGGGAGTTCCTACGAGCAGTACTTC. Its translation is CASSQVVRGSSYEQYF.

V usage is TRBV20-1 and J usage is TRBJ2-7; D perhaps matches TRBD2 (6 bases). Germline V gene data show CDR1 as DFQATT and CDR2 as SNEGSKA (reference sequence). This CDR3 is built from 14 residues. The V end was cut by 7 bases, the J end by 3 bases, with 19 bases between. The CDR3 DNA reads TGCAGTGGCCCCCTGTCGGGGGAGAGCTACGAGCAGTACTTC. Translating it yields CSGPLSGESYEQYF.

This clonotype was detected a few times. The CDR3 DNA reads TGCAGTGCTAGAGATCCCTCCTATTCAGATACGCAGTATTTT. It yields the protein CSARDPSYSDTQYF. The rearrangement uses TRBV20-1 and TRBJ2-3; no reliable D call. V was shortened by 0 bases and J by 4 bases, with 11 bases between the two germline ends. The V gene's germline CDR1 is DFQATT and CDR2 SNEGSKA (reference sequence). The CDR3 is 14 amino acids.

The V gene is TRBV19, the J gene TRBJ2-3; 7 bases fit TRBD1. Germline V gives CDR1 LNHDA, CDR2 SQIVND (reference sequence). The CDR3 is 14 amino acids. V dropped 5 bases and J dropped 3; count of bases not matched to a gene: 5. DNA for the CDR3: TGTGCCAGTAGTTTACAGGGGAGTACAGATACGCAGTATTTT. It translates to CASSLQGSTDTQYF. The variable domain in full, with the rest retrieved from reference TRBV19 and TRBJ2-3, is DGGITQSPKYLFRKEGQNVTLSCEQNLNHDAMYWYRQDPGQGLRLIYYSQIVNDFQKGDIAEGYSVSREKKESFPLTVTSAQKNPTAFYLCASSLQGSTDTQYFGPGTRLTVL.

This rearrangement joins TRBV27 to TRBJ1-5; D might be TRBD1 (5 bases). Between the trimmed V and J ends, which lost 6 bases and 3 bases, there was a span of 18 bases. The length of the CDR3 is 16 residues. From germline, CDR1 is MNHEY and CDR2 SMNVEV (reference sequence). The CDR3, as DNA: TGTGCCAGCAGACCGACCGGGAAAGGGGACAATCAGCCCCAGCATTTT. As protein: CASRPTGKGDNQPQHF.

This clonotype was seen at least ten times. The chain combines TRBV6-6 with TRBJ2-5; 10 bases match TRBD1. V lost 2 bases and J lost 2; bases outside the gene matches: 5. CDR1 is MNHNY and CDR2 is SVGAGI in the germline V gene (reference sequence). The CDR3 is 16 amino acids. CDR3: CASSYGQGVWQETQYF. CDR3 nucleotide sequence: TGTGCCAGCAGTTACGGACAGGGGGTCTGGCAAGAGACCCAGTACTTC.

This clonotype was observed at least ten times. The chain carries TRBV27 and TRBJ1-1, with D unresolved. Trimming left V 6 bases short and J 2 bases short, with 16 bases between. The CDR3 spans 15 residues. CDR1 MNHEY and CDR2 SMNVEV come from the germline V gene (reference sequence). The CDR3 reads CASRRVPLGNTEAFF. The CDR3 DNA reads TGTGCCAGCAGGAGAGTGCCCCTAGGTAACACTGAAGCTTTCTTT.

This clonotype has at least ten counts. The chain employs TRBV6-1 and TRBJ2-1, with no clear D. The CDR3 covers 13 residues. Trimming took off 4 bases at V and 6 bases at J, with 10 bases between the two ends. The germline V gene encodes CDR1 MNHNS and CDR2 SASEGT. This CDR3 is CASSVAPRNEQFF. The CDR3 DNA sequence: TGTGCCAGCAGTGTCGCTCCTCGCAATGAGCAGTTCTTC.

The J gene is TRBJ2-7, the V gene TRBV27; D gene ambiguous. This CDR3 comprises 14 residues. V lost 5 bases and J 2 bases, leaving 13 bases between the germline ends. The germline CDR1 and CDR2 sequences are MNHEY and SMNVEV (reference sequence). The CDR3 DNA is TGTGCCAGCAGTACAAGGAGCGATCCCTACGAGCAGTACTTC. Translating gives CASSTRSDPYEQYF.

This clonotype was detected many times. CDR3 residues: CASSRLAEGQETQYF. As DNA, the CDR3 is TGTGCCAGCAGCAGACTAGCGGAGGGCCAAGAGACCCAGTACTTC. The chain has TRBV28 and TRBJ2-5; the match to TRBD2 covers 9 bases. V was clipped by 6 bases and J by 1 base; unmatched bases: 6. Germline V gives CDR1 MDHEN, CDR2 SYDVKM. The CDR3 sequence is 15 residues long.

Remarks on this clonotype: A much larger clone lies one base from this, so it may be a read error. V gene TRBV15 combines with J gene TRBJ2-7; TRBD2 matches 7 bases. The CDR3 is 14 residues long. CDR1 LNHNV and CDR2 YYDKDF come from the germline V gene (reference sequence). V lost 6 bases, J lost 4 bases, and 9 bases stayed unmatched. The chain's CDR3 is CATSTGLAVYEQYF. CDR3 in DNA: TGTGCCACCAGTACCGGGCTAGCGGTGTACGAGCAGTACTTC. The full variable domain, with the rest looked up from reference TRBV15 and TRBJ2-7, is DAMVIQNPRYQVTQFGKPVTLSCSQTLNHNVMYWYQQKSSQAPKLLFHYYDKDFNNEADTPDNFQSRRPNTSFCFLDIRSPGLGDTAMYLCATSTGLAVYEQYFGPGTRLTVT.

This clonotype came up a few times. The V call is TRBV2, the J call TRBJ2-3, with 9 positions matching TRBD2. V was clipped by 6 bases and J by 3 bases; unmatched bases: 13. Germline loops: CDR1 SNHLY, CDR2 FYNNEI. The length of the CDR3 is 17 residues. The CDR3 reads CASSKGQAGGITDTQYF. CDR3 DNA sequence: TGTGCCAGCAGCAAGGGCCAAGCGGGAGGAATAACAGATACGCAGTATTTT. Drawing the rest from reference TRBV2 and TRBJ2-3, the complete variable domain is EPEVTQTPSHQVTQMGQEVILRCVPISNHLYFYWYRQILGQKVEFLVSFYNNEISEKSEIFDDQFSVERPDGSNFTLKIRSTKLEDSAMYFCASSKGQAGGITDTQYFGPGTRLTVL.

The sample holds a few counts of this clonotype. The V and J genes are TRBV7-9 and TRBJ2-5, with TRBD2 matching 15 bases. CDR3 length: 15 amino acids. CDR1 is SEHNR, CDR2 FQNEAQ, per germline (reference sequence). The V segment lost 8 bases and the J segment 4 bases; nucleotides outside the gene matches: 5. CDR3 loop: CASGLAGGLLETQYF. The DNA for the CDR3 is TGTGCCAGCGGACTAGCGGGAGGGCTGTTAGAGACCCAGTACTTC. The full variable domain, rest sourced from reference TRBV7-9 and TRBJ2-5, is DTGVSQNPRHKITKRGQNVTFRCDPISEHNRLYWYRQTLGQGPEFLTYFQNEAQLEKSRLLSDRFSAERPKGSFSTLEIQRTEQGDSAMYLCASGLAGGLLETQYFGPGTRLLVL.

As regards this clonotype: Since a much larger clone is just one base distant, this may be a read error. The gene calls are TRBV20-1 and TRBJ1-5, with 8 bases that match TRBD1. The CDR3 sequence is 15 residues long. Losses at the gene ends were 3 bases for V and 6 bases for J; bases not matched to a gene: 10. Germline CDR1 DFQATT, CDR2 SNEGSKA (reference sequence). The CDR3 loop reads CSASRFDQGAQPQHF. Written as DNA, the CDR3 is TGCAGTGCTAGTCGCTTCGACCAGGGGGCTCAGCCCCAGCATTTT.

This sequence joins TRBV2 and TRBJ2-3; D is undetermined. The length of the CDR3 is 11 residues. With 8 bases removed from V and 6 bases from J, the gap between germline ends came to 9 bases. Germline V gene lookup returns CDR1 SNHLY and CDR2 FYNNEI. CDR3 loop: CASAESDTQYF. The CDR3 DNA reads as TGTGCCAGCGCCGAAAGTGATACGCAGTATTTT.

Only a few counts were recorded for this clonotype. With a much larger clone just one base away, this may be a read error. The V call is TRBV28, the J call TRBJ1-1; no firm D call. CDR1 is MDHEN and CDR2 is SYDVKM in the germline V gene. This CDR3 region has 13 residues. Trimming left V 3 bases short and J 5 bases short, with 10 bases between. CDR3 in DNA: TGTGCCAGCAGTTTCCGAGGGAGAACTGAAGCTTTCTTT. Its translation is CASSFRGRTEAFF.

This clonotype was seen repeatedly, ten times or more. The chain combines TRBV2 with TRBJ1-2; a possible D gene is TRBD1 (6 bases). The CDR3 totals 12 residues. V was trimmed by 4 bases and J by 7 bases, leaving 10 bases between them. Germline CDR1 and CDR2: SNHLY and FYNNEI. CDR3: CASSVWTAGYTF. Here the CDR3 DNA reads TGTGCCAGCAGTGTGTGGACAGCTGGCTACACCTTC.